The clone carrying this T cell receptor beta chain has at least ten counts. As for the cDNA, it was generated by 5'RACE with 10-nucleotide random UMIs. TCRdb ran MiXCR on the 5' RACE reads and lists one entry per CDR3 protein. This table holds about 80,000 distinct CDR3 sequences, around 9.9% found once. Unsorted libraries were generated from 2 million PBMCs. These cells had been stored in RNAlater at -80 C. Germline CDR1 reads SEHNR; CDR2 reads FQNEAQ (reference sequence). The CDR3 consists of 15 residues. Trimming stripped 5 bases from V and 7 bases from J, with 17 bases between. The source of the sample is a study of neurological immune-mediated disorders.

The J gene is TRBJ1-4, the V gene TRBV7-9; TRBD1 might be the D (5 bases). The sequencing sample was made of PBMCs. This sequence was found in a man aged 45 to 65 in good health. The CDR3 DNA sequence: TGTGCCAGCAGCCCTTCGCTGGGGGAGGGTGAAAAACTGTTTTTT. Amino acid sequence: CASSPSLGEGEKLFF.